This T cell receptor (beta chain) was sequenced in a study of human T cells and chemical hapten exposure (dated by TCRdb to the early 2020s). Regarding the complete study: For sensitization, 2% DPC in acetone was applied to a 2 cm by 2 cm area of upper inner arm skin. Blood was sampled from patients pre-sensitization (week 0) and at 2, 6 and about 24 weeks after DPC sensitization. Patch testing was performed on the upper back with Finn chambers containing 0.01% DPC, and the patch tests were scored after 6 days according to International Contact Dermatitis Research Group standards. For TCR sequencing, blood came from 25 to 35 alopecia patients at anywhere from one to four time points (pre-sensitization, 2, 6 and 24 weeks). Alopecia areata with under or over 50% scalp involvement, alopecia totalis and alopecia universalis were represented in the patient cohort, which was mostly female. Throughout the study period of approximately 23 weeks, patients also received therapeutic DPC doses to the scalp every week. Libraries were combined into a pool for sequencing, and differences in TCR yield between samples came mainly from small differences in library volumes within the pool. This study followed changes in the peripheral blood TCR repertoire in vivo during primary and secondary sensitization of alopecia patients to the hapten diphenylcyclopropenone (DPC). Beyond this particular receptor, the publication reports: A positive correlation was found between the number of PT1 expanded TCRs and patch test score, with significance reached at thresholds 8, 16 and 32 but not 4. Expanded TCRs formed significantly more large CDR3 similarity clusters than pre-sensitization or healthy control sets, consistent with antigen-driven responses. All patients had alopecia, a presumed autoimmune disease, so their immune response might differ from that of healthy individuals. After repeated subsampling, changes were observed in the strength of the expansion versus patch-test correlation and in the threshold at which the correlation became significant. DPC sensitization did not change how many TCRs were above 1 in 1000 frequency, and no evidence was found of alterations in global repertoire structure.

During library preparation, unique molecular identifiers were attached to individual cDNA molecules so that TCRs could be counted quantitatively and reproducibly. For every blood RNA sample, sequencing covered both the TCR alpha and TCR beta chains. As for the authors' bioinformatics: Samples had a median of roughly 100,000 TCRs, with a range from roughly 20,000 to 690,600. The Decombinator software suite was used to annotate the V, J and CDR3 of the TCR reads. To make PS versus PT1 abundance plots, every sample was subsampled to the same number of TCRs (28,000). Expanded TCRs were defined as absent before sensitization and observed at least eight times at the 2-week time point. TCRdb reprocessing: public reads trimmed at Q25 with fastp, clones called with MiXCR, in-frame beta chains kept. Rows matching on CDR3 protein sequence are summarized as one entry with the most common DNA and genes. These V and J calls originate from TCRdb's pipeline instead of the authors' own analysis. The sample profile shows several thousand distinct CDR3 sequences; around 49% of them were found once. The ten biggest clones cover around 3.2% of the sample.

A remark on this clonotype: Its antigen remains undetermined. No qualities accompany the bases; no much larger clone lies one base away.

The sample's treatment or condition, from its label and the paper: therapeutic diphenylcyclopropenone sensitization with weekly scalp DPC. At every patch-test visit, the blood draw took place before the patch test was put on. Patients were eligible if aged 18 to 70, diagnosed with alopecia and judged suitable for DPC therapy, and pregnant patients were excluded. Total RNA was extracted from unfractionated whole blood that had been collected in Tempus Blood RNA tubes. Sequencing was performed on whole blood, taken before DPC sensitization or 2, 6, or about 24 weeks after (not recorded which). This clonotype was sampled from an adult with alopecia areata. Some clones in this sample may be carry-over from other donors' samples. This table probably holds off-target reads from a library built for another chain.

The DNA reads TGTGCCAGCAGCCAAGAAAGGGCCACAATCTACGAGCAGTACTTC. Its protein product is CASSQERATIYEQYF. The rearranged segments are TRBV3-1 and TRBJ2-7, with no confident D gene call. According to the germline V gene (reference sequence), CDR1 reads LGHDT and CDR2 reads YNNKEL. The junction carries 12 bases between V and J, which are trimmed by 0 bases and 3 bases respectively. The CDR3 spans 15 residues, from the cysteine through the phenylalanine. Only the CDR3 part of the read is kept: 45 bases, read in frame from the first base.